These 30 T cell receptor beta chains came from one sample sequenced in a study of CD8+CD57+ T cells in acquired aplastic anemia. The use of genomic DNA as template underpinned the TCR beta VDJ and CDR3 profiling. TCRdb re-called the reads with MiXCR, one entry per CDR3 protein. The data show 400,000 to 450,000 distinct CDR3 sequences, 65% to 80% seen once. Input material: sorted CD4+, CD8+, or CD8+CD57+ T cells (not recorded which) from PBMCs. The receptors were sampled from a human donor in good health, serving as a control.

The genes are TRBV7-2 and TRBJ1-1, with D maybe TRBD1 (6 bases). Trimming took off 5 bases at V and 1 base at J, with 14 bases between the two ends. The CDR3 loop spans 15 amino acids. Germline V gene data show CDR1 as SGHTA and CDR2 as FQGNSA. In nucleotides, the CDR3 is TGTGCCAGCAGCGAAGCGGGGACACGGAACACTGAAGCTTTCTTT. Protein sequence: CASSEAGTRNTEAFF.

Points on this clonotype: Its ends do not fully match the called genes, so a read error is possible. This chain connects TRBV7-8 to TRBJ2-3; possibly TRBD2 for D (5 bases). Per the germline V gene, CDR1 is SGHVS and CDR2 is FQNEAQ. This CDR3 spans 15 amino acids. The CDR3 loop reads CASSLRQRSTDYNHF. As DNA, the CDR3 is TGTGCCAGCAGCTTACGTCAGAGAAGCACCGACTACAATCATTTT.

In this sample, this clonotype turned up many times. The chain employs TRBV15 and TRBJ1-3; D unresolved. V lost 6 bases, J lost 0 bases, and 6 bases lay in between. The CDR3 contains 13 residues. Germline V gene data show CDR1 as LNHNV and CDR2 as YYDKDF (reference sequence). CDR3 in amino acids: CATRRDSGNTIYF. The CDR3 DNA sequence: TGTGCCACCAGAAGGGACTCTGGAAACACCATATATTTT.

As to this clonotype: It is likely a read error, because the conserved phenylalanine at the end of the CDR3 is missing. The V gene is TRBV24-1, the J gene TRBJ2-7; D is uncertain. The V end lost 9 bases, the J end lost 7 bases, and 12 bases lay between the germline ends. The CDR3 runs to 11 residues. Germline CDR1 is KGHDR and CDR2 is SFDVKD. The DNA for the CDR3 is TGTGCCACCGCAGTGATCCTAGAGCAGTACTTG. Translation: CATAVILEQYL.

This clonotype was seen at least ten times. J is TRBJ2-1 and V is TRBV6-5; D is tentatively TRBD1 or TRBD2 (5 bases each). The length of the CDR3 is 17 residues. The germline V gene has CDR1 MNHEY and CDR2 SVGAGI. The V gene lost 5 bases and the J gene lost 7 bases, with 24 bases spanning the gap. CDR3 DNA: TGTGCCAGCAGTACGACAGTGACTAACGGTCCCCCTAATGAGCAGTTCTTC. It encodes CASSTTVTNGPPNEQFF.

Worth noting for this clonotype: Mismatch with germline at one junction end may stem from a read error. The chain combines TRBV25-1 with TRBJ2-3; TRBD2 agrees at 16 bases. The CDR3 is made up of 18 amino acids. In germline, CDR1 is MGHDK, CDR2 SYGVNS. The CDR3 nucleotides are TGTGCCGGCAGTCCGACCCGGGGACTAGCGGGGGGGCCAGATACGCAGTATTTT. Encoded protein: CAGSPTRGLAGGPDTQYF.

This clonotype was detected only once. The chain combines TRBV7-8 with TRBJ2-3; possibly TRBD2 for D (6 bases). Per germline, CDR1 SGHVS and CDR2 FQNEAQ. The CDR3 has 15 amino acids. Deletions cut 5 bases from V and 8 bases from J, with 20 bases between. The CDR3 DNA reads TGTGCCAGCAGCGGCGGGGCAGGGCATGCAGGTACGCAGTATTTT. Its protein is CASSGGAGHAGTQYF.

With respect to this clonotype: This is likely a read error, given that the CDR3 carries no conserved phenylalanine or tryptophan at its end. The DNA is omitted, as the CDR3 cannot be located on it reliably, and the CDR3 follows TCRdb's listing. This sequence joins TRBV7-6 and TRBJ2-3; the DNA was not compared with TRBD1, the D call given in the table. The CDR3 length equals 12 residues, ends included. The germline CDR1 and CDR2 sequences are SGHVS and FNYEAQ. The chain's CDR3 is CASSIGGGTRPQ.

Concerning this clonotype itself: In this CDR3 the conserved last residue, phenylalanine or tryptophan, is missing, so a read error is likely. The limits of the CDR3 on the DNA are not certain, so only TCRdb's listed CDR3 is given. The chain joins TRBV9 to TRBJ1-1. Germline CDR1 and CDR2: SGDLS and YYNGEE. Including both end residues, the CDR3 is 13 amino acids long. CDR3 region: CASSVNPGLAGVI.

This clonotype came up a few times. Given the absence of the conserved phenylalanine or tryptophan at the CDR3 end, a read error is likely. The chain uses TRBV29-1 and TRBJ1-2, with no clear D. The V gene lost 4 bases and the J gene lost 4 bases, with 7 bases spanning the gap. The CDR3 length is 11 residues. Germline V CDR1 and CDR2: SQVTM, ANQGSEA. The CDR3 coding sequence is TGCAGCGTTGTCCAGAGCTATGGCTACACCCTC. Translated: CSVVQSYGYTL.

The chain uses TRBV7-4 and TRBJ2-1; TRBD2 aligns across 8 bases. J gave up 7 bases and V 5 bases, and 13 bases lay outside the gene matches. The germline V gene has CDR1 SGHVT and CDR2 SQSDAQ. CDR3 length: 16 amino acids. CDR3 DNA: TGTGCCAGCAGCCTCAGCCTCGGGGGGGCATGGAATGAGCAGTTCTTC. This codes for CASSLSLGGAWNEQFF.

The gene calls are TRBV7-2 and TRBJ2-3, with D possibly TRBD2 on 6 matching bases. From germline, CDR1 is SGHTA and CDR2 FQGNSA. Deletions cut 5 bases from V and 10 bases from J, with 19 bases between. The CDR3 is 14 residues long. CDR3 amino acids: CASSPGLSTYAQYF. The CDR3 nucleotides are TGTGCCAGCAGCCCCGGACTATCCACATATGCGCAGTATTTT.

Ten or more counts support this clonotype. This chain connects TRBV25-1 to TRBJ2-5; 8 bases align to TRBD1. Germline lookup yields CDR1 MGHDK and CDR2 SYGVNS. CDR3 length: 14 amino acids. V gave up 8 bases and J gave up 4 bases; unmatched junction bases: 9. For the CDR3, the DNA is TGTGCCAGCCAAAGGACAGGGCCGGTAGAGACCCAGTACTTC. Translated, it gives CASQRTGPVETQYF.

The table lists this clonotype with a few counts. The gene calls are TRBV29-1 and TRBJ2-3, with 11 bases lining up with TRBD2. This CDR3 region has 14 residues. CDR1 and CDR2 (germline): SQVTM, ANQGSEA. J lost 3 bases, V lost 7 bases, and 6 bases had no gene match. CDR3 sequence (DNA): TGCAGCGCGGACCTAGCGGGAGGTACAGATACGCAGTATTTT. Translating it yields CSADLAGGTDTQYF.

Points on this clonotype: A read error is possible here, since a much larger clone lies one base away. The chain carries TRBV7-2 and TRBJ2-5; D gene ambiguous. This CDR3 is 14 amino acids long. CDR1 is SGHTA, CDR2 FQGNSA, per germline. DNA for the CDR3: TGTGCCAGCAGCTTGCAGCAGACCCAAGAGGCCCAGTACTTC. Amino acid sequence: CASSLQQTQEAQYF. The full variable domain, completed using reference TRBV7-2 and TRBJ2-5, is GAGVSQSPSNKVTEKGKDVELRCDPISGHTALYWYRQSLGQGLEFLIYFQGNSAPDKSGLPSDRFSAERTGGSVSTLTIQRTQQEDSAVYLCASSLQQTQEAQYFGPGTRLLVL.

With respect to this clonotype: In this CDR3 the conserved last residue, phenylalanine or tryptophan, is missing, so a read error is likely. The DNA is omitted, as the CDR3 cannot be located on it reliably, and the CDR3 follows TCRdb's listing. This rearrangement joins TRBV7-2 to TRBJ2-7; no check of the table's D call, TRBD2, against the DNA was made. Germline CDR1 reads SGHTA; CDR2 reads FQGNSA. The CDR3 spans 13 residues, counting both ends. The CDR3 protein is CASSFREADEQDI.

This rearrangement joins TRBV2 to TRBJ1-4; D gene ambiguous. Germline CDR1 and CDR2: SNHLY and FYNNEI. The CDR3 sequence is 15 residues long. Trimming stripped 6 bases from V and 4 bases from J, with 15 bases between. Written as DNA, the CDR3 is TGTGCCAGCAGCGTAGAGTTGCCTGATAATGAAAAACTGTTTTTT. Its protein is CASSVELPDNEKLFF.

This clonotype was observed many times. This could be a read error, since a much larger clone is one nucleotide away. This rearrangement joins TRBV19 to TRBJ2-7, with 7 bases lining up with TRBD2. Per the germline V gene, CDR1 is LNHDA and CDR2 is SQIVND (reference sequence). V dropped 3 bases and J dropped 4; count of bases not matched to a gene: 3. The CDR3 has 13 amino acids. CDR3 protein: CASSIGGGYEQYF. The CDR3 bases are TGTGCCAGTAGTATTGGGGGGGGATACGAGCAGTACTTC.

CDR3 in DNA: TGTGCCAGCAGCTTCTCGGGGAACACCTCTGCATTCTTTATATATTTT. This gives the protein CASSFSGNTSAFFIYF. The V gene is TRBV7-2, the J gene TRBJ1-3; no reliable D call. Germline V lookup: CDR1 SGHTA, CDR2 FQGNSA. The CDR3 loop spans 16 amino acids. V was cut by 3 bases and J by 13 bases, with 25 bases left in between. The entire variable domain, with the rest obtained from reference TRBV7-2 and TRBJ1-3, is as follows: GAGVSQSPSNKVTEKGKDVELRCDPISGHTALYWYRQSLGQGLEFLIYFQGNSAPDKSGLPSDRFSAERTGGSVSTLTIQRTQQEDSAVYLCASSFSGNTSAFFIYFGEGSWLTVV.

The chain recombines TRBV6-4 with TRBJ1-5; the D gene is possibly TRBD1 (5 bases). V was pared by 6 bases and J by 3 bases, with 18 bases between. CDR1 and CDR2 (germline): MRHNA, SNTAGT. The CDR3 totals 16 residues. In nucleotides, the CDR3 is TGTGCCAGCAGGGATCGACAGCATACCCCCAATCAGCCCCAGCATTTT. Protein product: CASRDRQHTPNQPQHF.

A word on this clonotype: The junction differs from germline at one of its ends, possibly a read error. The rearrangement uses TRBV6-2 or TRBV6-3 and TRBJ1-5; 11 bases agree with TRBD1. Germline V gene data show CDR1 as MNHEY and CDR2 as SVGEGT. The CDR3 runs to 16 residues. Written as DNA, the CDR3 is TGCGGCGGCAGCGACCCCGGGACAGGGGGGGATCAGCCCCAGCATTTT. Its protein is CGGSDPGTGGDQPQHF.

The chain is built from TRBV11-3 and TRBJ1-3, with 10 bases that match TRBD1. V lost 4 bases and J lost 5; bases outside the gene matches: 5. This CDR3 is built from 15 residues. Germline V CDR1 and CDR2: SGHNT, YENEEA. CDR3 region: CASSSRTGGRNTIYF. CDR3 sequence (DNA): TGTGCCAGCAGCTCAAGGACAGGGGGAAGAAACACCATATATTTT.

This clonotype was recorded many times. V gene TRBV19 combines with J gene TRBJ1-5; D may be TRBD1 (5 bases). The CDR3 has 12 amino acids. Trimming pared 6 bases from V and 7 bases from J, leaving 10 bases between. CDR1 and CDR2 from the germline V gene are LNHDA and SQIVND (reference sequence). The CDR3 nucleotides read TGTGCCAGTAGGCAGGGAAGCCAGCCCCAGCATTTT. This codes for CASRQGSQPQHF.

The chain employs TRBV7-9 and TRBJ1-3; D may be TRBD1 (6 bases). Germline loops: CDR1 SEHNR, CDR2 FQNEAQ (reference sequence). This CDR3 comprises 16 residues. V shed 5 bases and J shed 7 bases, with 21 bases lying between them. The CDR3 is CASSPPGGLEQNTIYF. The CDR3 DNA reads as TGTGCCAGCAGCCCACCGGGGGGGCTGGAACAGAACACCATATATTTT. Complete variable domain (other parts from reference TRBV7-9 and TRBJ1-3): DTGVSQNPRHKITKRGQNVTFRCDPISEHNRLYWYRQTLGQGPEFLTYFQNEAQLEKSRLLSDRFSAERPKGSFSTLEIQRTEQGDSAMYLCASSPPGGLEQNTIYFGEGSWLTVV.

V and J are TRBV7-2 and TRBJ2-7; D is perhaps TRBD2 (6 bases). V lost 5 bases to trimming and J lost 13 bases, with 27 bases between them. CDR1 is SGHTA, CDR2 FQGNSA, per germline. The CDR3 has 15 residues. CDR3: CASSHPRNWRGGRYF. CDR3 coding DNA: TGTGCCAGCAGCCACCCCCGAAACTGGCGGGGCGGAAGATACTTC.

The sample holds a few counts of this clonotype. The J gene is TRBJ1-1, the V gene TRBV2; no reliable D call. Per germline, CDR1 SNHLY and CDR2 FYNNEI. With 6 bases removed from V and 4 bases from J, the gap between germline ends came to 9 bases. This CDR3 is built from 12 residues. The CDR3 DNA is TGTGCCAGCAGCGGAGAGGGCACTGAAGCTTTCTTT. Amino acid sequence: CASSGEGTEAFF.

Of note for this clonotype: This likely comes from a read error, as the CDR3 has no conserved phenylalanine or tryptophan at its end. The DNA is omitted, as the CDR3 cannot be located on it reliably, and the CDR3 follows TCRdb's listing. The rearrangement joins TRBV19 to TRBJ1-5; TRBD1 is the table's D call and was not checked against the DNA. Germline assignment: CDR1 LNHDA and CDR2 SQIVND (reference sequence). Ends included, the CDR3 has 15 residues. The CDR3 is CASTGQGYQPQHFDY.

The chain uses TRBV5-1 and TRBJ1-3, with 9 bases lining up with TRBD1. V lost 7 bases, J lost 12 bases, and 11 bases stayed unmatched. In germline, CDR1 is SGHRS, CDR2 YFSETQ. CDR3 size: 13 residues. The CDR3 here is CASGARTGASIYF. The CDR3 DNA follows: TGCGCCAGCGGCGCAAGGACAGGGGCAAGCATATATTTT.

This clonotype was seen a few times. V usage is TRBV27 and J usage is TRBJ1-1, with a weak D call TRBD1 (5 bases). Germline CDR1 and CDR2: MNHEY and SMNVEV (reference sequence). This CDR3 spans 17 amino acids. With 8 bases removed from V and 3 bases from J, the gap between germline ends came to 25 bases. As DNA, the CDR3 is TGTGCCAGCCGAACTACAAAGGGGACTGGGGGGTACACTGAAGCTTTCTTT. This gives the protein CASRTTKGTGGYTEAFF.

This chain links TRBV7-2 with TRBJ2-7; D is unresolved. The V end lost 6 bases, the J end lost 7 bases, and 16 bases lay between the germline ends. Germline CDR1 SGHTA, CDR2 FQGNSA. The CDR3 runs 13 residues. The DNA for the CDR3 is TGTGCCAGCAGTAGCCGAAGCTCTTGGGAGCAGTACTTC. It specifies CASSSRSSWEQYF.